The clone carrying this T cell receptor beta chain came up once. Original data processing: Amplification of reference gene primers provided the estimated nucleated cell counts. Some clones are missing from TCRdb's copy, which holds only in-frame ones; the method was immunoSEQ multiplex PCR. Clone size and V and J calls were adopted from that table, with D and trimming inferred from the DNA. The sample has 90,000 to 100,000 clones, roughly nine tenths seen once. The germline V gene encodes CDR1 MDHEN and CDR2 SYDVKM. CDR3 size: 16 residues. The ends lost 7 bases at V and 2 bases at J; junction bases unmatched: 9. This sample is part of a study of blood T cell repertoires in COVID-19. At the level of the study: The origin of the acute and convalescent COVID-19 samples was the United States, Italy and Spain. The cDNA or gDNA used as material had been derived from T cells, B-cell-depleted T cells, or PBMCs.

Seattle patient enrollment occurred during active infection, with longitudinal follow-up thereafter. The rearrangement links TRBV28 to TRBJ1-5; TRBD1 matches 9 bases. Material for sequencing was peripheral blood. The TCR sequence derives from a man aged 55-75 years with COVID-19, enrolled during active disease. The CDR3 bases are TGTGCCAGCACCTCCTTCGGGACAGGGCGCAATCAGCCCCAGCATTTT. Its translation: CASTSFGTGRNQPQHF.